The 10 T cell receptor beta chains below were found in one sample sequenced in a study of CD8+ T cells in alopecia areata. After isolation, RNA underwent reverse transcription to generate cDNA as the sequencing template. Clones were sequenced by immunoSEQ multiplex PCR, and TCRdb holds only the in-frame ones, with some missing. Altogether 270,000 or so clones were found in the sample, and no singletons occur. Scientists pooled cutaneous lymph node cells and sorted them on CD4, CD8alpha, NKG2D, NKG2ACE and other markers. Specimen: CD4+ T cells sorted from a lymph node. The receptors come from a C3H/HeJ mouse with alopecia areata. The strain's MHC: H2-k.

This clone turned up a few times. Mouse names are used for the genes. The observed sequence ends 4 residues before the CDR3 terminus, with the missing tail filled in from the germline J gene. The J gene is TRBJ2-2, the V gene TRBV31, with unresolved D. Trimming took 4 bases from V and 1 from J, leaving 7 bases between them. This CDR3 has 13 amino acids. The germline CDR1 and CDR2 sequences are GKSSPN and SITVG. The CDR3 sequence: CAWKTKNTGQLYF. CDR3 DNA (partial): TGTGCCTGGAAGACAAAAAACACCGGG.

On this clone itself: Any gene name here is a mouse gene name. The CDR3 here is CASGGQRYEQYF. Partial CDR3 DNA: TGTGCCAGCGGGGGACAGAGGTAT. This chain joins TRBV13-1 and TRBJ2-7, with 7 bases identical to TRBD1. The read terminates 4 residues ahead of where the CDR3 ends, so the germline J gene completes it. Looked up from germline, CDR1 is NSHNY and CDR2 is SYGAGN. The CDR3 totals 12 residues.

This clone was found a few times. Mouse gene names and germline throughout. Coverage ceases 4 residues before the CDR3 finishes, and the germline J gene fills in the end. This rearrangement joins TRBV5 to TRBJ2-7; TRBD2 matches at 9 bases. The germline gives CDR1 LGHNA, CDR2 YNLKQL (reference sequence). J lost 2 bases, V lost 0 bases, and 2 bases had no gene match. This CDR3 is 15 amino acids long. The CDR3 region is CASSQEDWGPYEQYF. The CDR3 DNA, read in part, is TGTGCCAGCAGCCAAGAAGACTGGGGGCCCTAT.

A remark on this clone: The germline and genes are mouse ones. The sequence runs out 4 residues before the end of the CDR3; the remainder is reconstructed from the germline J gene. The chain uses TRBV13-2 and TRBJ1-1; 8 bases line up with TRBD1. V was clipped by 5 bases and J by 4 bases; unmatched bases: 4. The CDR3 is 13 residues long. In germline, CDR1 is NNHNN, CDR2 SYGAGS (reference sequence). CDR3 loop: CASGQGASTEVFF. The sequenced part of the CDR3 DNA is TGTGCCAGCGGCCAGGGGGCCAGCACA.

The table lists this clone with a few counts. The gene names here belong to mouse. The read falls 4 residues short of the CDR3 end, and the missing part is taken from the germline J gene. Other DNA sequences within the sample encode an identical CDR3. The V and J genes are TRBV5 and TRBJ2-5; D gene ambiguous. The CDR3 has 14 amino acids. Trimming shortened V by 1 base and J by 0 bases, and 5 bases separated the two germline ends. The V gene's germline CDR1 is LGHNA and CDR2 YNLKQL (reference sequence). The CDR3 region is CASSQGGNQDTQYF. The DNA read from the CDR3 is TGTGCCAGCAGCCAAGGGGGAAACCAAGAC.

Worth noting for this clone: Gene names and germline refer to mouse. The missing CDR3 end, 4 residues past where the read stops, is filled in from the germline J gene. Other nucleotide sequences in the sample specify the same CDR3. The chain links TRBV13-1 to TRBJ2-7; 8 bases are a match to TRBD1. There are 13 residues in the CDR3. Germline V lookup: CDR1 NSHNY, CDR2 SYGAGN. Partial CDR3 DNA: TGTGCCAGCAGTGATCGGGACAGGTAT. Amino acid sequence: CASSDRDRY. The entire CDR3 is CASSDRDRYEQYF.

As for this clone: All gene names here are mouse names. From the germline J gene comes the end of the CDR3, since the read stops 4 residues before it. This chain links TRBV5 with TRBJ2-1; 10 bases are shared with TRBD2. Germline V lookup: CDR1 LGHNA, CDR2 YNLKQL (reference sequence). Trimming removed 1 base from V and 6 bases from J; junction bases left unmatched: 3. The CDR3 is 15 residues long. The CDR3: CASSQGLGGFAEQFF. The part of the CDR3 DNA that was read is TGTGCCAGCAGCCAAGGACTGGGGGGTTTTGCT.

With respect to this clone: The gene names here belong to mouse. Sequencing ends 4 residues short of the CDR3 end; the germline J gene provides the rest. The sample has other DNA sequences that encode this CDR3 too. The genes are TRBV1 and TRBJ1-1, with 9 bases fitting TRBD1. Germline values: CDR1 NSQYPW, CDR2 LRSPGD (reference sequence). J lost 1 base, V lost 3 bases, and 3 bases had no gene match. The CDR3 sequence is 15 residues long. Incomplete CDR3 DNA: TGCACCTGCAGTGCGCCGGGACAGGGGAACACA. Its protein is CTCSAPGQGNT. The complete CDR3 sequence is CTCSAPGQGNTEVFF.

This clone has a handful of counts. One end of the junction does not line up with germline, which may come from a read error. Germline and genes here are mouse. The read ends 4 residues early relative to the CDR3; the germline J gene fills the gap. The same CDR3 is also encoded by other DNA sequences in this sample. The gene calls are TRBV5 and TRBJ2-5; TRBD2 agrees at 12 bases. The CDR3 has 14 residues. Per the germline V gene, CDR1 is LGHNA and CDR2 is YNLKQL (reference sequence). This CDR3 reads CASSQDWGGDTQYF. The covered CDR3 bases are TGTGCCAGCAGTCAAGACTGGGGGGGCGAC.

This clone was seen only a few times. Mouse germline and gene names are used. The read ends 4 residues early relative to the CDR3; the germline J gene fills the gap. V is TRBV31 and J is TRBJ2-3; a possible D gene is TRBD1 (5 bases). Trimming took off 0 bases at V and 3 bases at J, with 10 bases between the two ends. CDR1 GKSSPN and CDR2 SITVG come from the germline V gene. The CDR3 runs 14 residues. The CDR3 DNA, read in part, is TGTGCCTGGAGTCTAGCCCAGGGCGCAGAA. Residues: CAWSLAQGAE. The whole CDR3 protein reads CAWSLAQGAETLYF.